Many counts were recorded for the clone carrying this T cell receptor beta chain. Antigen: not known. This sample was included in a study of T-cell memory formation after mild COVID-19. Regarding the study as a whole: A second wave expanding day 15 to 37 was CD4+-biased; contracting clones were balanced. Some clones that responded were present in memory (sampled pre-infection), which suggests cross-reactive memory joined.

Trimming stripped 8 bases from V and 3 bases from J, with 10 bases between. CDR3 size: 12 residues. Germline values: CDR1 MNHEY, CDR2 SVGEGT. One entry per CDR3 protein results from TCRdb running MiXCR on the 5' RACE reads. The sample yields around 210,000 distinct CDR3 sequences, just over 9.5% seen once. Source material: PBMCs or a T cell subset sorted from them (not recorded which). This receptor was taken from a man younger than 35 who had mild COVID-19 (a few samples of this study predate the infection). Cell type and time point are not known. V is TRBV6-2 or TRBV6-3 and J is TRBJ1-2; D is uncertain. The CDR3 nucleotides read TGTGCCAGCCAAAGATCCCACTATGGCTACACCTTC. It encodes CASQRSHYGYTF.